The clone carrying this T cell receptor (beta chain) was seen at least ten times. Its antigen is undetermined. TCRdb reanalysed the RT-PCR reads using MiXCR and keeps one entry per CDR3 protein. The sample lists approximately 480,000 distinct CDR3 sequences, roughly 11% occurring once. This specimen belongs to a study of response to subunit inactivated influenza vaccine. Overall study findings and caveats: There was a suggestion from the authors that each seasonal influenza vaccination recruits few new T cells.

The V and J ends lost 1 base and 6 bases, in that order; junction bases with no gene match: 6. This CDR3 comprises 15 residues. Germline V gene sequence: CDR1 SQVTM, CDR2 ANQGSEA. Sample: PBMCs from blood, taken roughly 48 days after vaccination. V usage is TRBV29-1 and J usage is TRBJ2-3, with TRBD2 matching over 11 bases. This sequence originates from a man aged 45-65 years who received an inactivated influenza vaccine. The CDR3 DNA reads TGCAGCGTTGAAGGTTCTAGCGGGAGGTTGGATACGCAGTATTTT. Encoded protein: CSVEGSSGRLDTQYF.